This TCR beta chain was recovered during a study of blood T cells in healthy people across ages. Study-level information: There was about one barcoded beta molecule captured by template switching per two T cells.

This clonotype was picked up a small number of times. Its target is unknown. Overall study findings and caveats: Long-lived donors exceeded aged donors in naive CD4+ cells and diversity.

The study isolated at least 6.5 million PBMCs from each sample. Then a second PCR, running about 7 to 11 cycles, was carried out with a sample-barcoded 5' primer and a J-beta primer mix. Every single cDNA molecule received a tag from a template-switch adaptor with 12 random nucleotides. MiXCR, run by TCRdb on the 5' RACE reads, gives a single entry per CDR3 protein. The data hold some 1.7 million distinct CDR3 sequences, with roughly 28% observed a single time. V lost 1 base, J lost 0 bases, and 7 bases stayed unmatched. CDR1 is MDHEN, CDR2 SYDVKM, per germline. There are 18 residues in the CDR3. This chain joins TRBV28 and TRBJ2-5; 11 bases map to TRBD2. Sequencing was carried out using blood. This TCR was recovered from a woman aged 30 to 39 in good health. This chain's CDR3 is CASSLSQLAGVNQETQYF. The CDR3 DNA reads as TGTGCCAGCAGTTTATCTCAACTAGCGGGGGTGAACCAAGAGACCCAGTACTTC.